The 24 T cell receptor beta chains below were found in one sample sequenced in a study of T cells in Graves' hyperthyroidism and ophthalmopathy (dated by TCRdb to between 2018 and 2021). The library was prepared using multiplex PCR. The listed sequencing device is Illumina HiSeq 2000. The TCR beta CDR3 regions were amplified from the RNA transcripts. For the first round of RT-PCR on the TCR CDR3, the HTBI primer set was used together with the Qiagen OneStep RT-PCR kit. Using fastp at Q25 and MiXCR, TCRdb reprocessed the public reads and kept productive beta chains. Each entry is one CDR3 protein sequence, shown with its most common DNA and genes. The sample table records around 290,000 distinct CDR3 sequences; approximately 17% of these occur just once. The ten largest clones represent around 58% of the sample. The sample consisted of blood. Source of these receptors: a woman aged 60-75 years with Graves' ophthalmopathy.

At least ten counts were recorded for this clonotype. J is TRBJ2-4 and V is TRBV18; no clear D gene. V lost 0 bases and J 9 bases, leaving 9 bases between the germline ends. Germline V gene data show CDR1 as KGHSH and CDR2 as LQKENI. The CDR3 length is 13 residues. CDR3 sequence reads: CASSPPGSGIQYF. CDR3 nucleotides: TGTGCCAGCTCACCACCAGGGTCCGGCATTCAGTACTTC.

Details on this clonotype: This clone may be a read error of a much larger clone one base away. The chain employs TRBV10-3 and TRBJ2-1; D is perhaps TRBD1 (5 bases). Germline-derived CDR1 and CDR2 are ENHRY and SYGVKD. Trimming shortened V by 8 bases and J by 10 bases, and 27 bases separated the two germline ends. The length of the CDR3 is 16 residues. The CDR3, as DNA: TGTGCCATCTCGAGTCAGGGCGAACTTGGCATTGGAGAGCAGTTCTTC. It specifies CAISSQGELGIGEQFF.

This clonotype has only a few counts. The CDR3 DNA sequence: TGTGCCAGCGAATGGGTGAACACTGAAGCTTTCTTT. Translating it yields CASEWVNTEAFF. The V gene is TRBV6-4, the J gene TRBJ1-1; D is undetermined. Germline CDR1 MRHNA, CDR2 SNTAGT. V lost 8 bases and J lost 0, with 7 bases in between. The CDR3 covers 12 residues.

This clonotype was picked up many times. The chain couples TRBV12-3 or TRBV12-4 to TRBJ2-5, with TRBD2 matching 7 bases. V lost 5 bases, J lost 2 bases, and 11 bases stayed unmatched. CDR3 size: 16 residues. The CDR3 protein is CASSPREGVTQETQYF. For the CDR3, the DNA is TGTGCCAGCAGTCCCAGGGAGGGAGTAACACAAGAGACCCAGTACTTC.

The sample holds many counts of this clonotype. The rearrangement joins TRBV24-1 to TRBJ2-1; D possibly corresponds to TRBD1 (6 bases). With 6 bases removed from V and 4 bases from J, the gap between germline ends came to 12 bases. Germline lookup yields CDR1 KGHDR and CDR2 SFDVKD. The CDR3 length is 14 residues. The CDR3 protein is CATSRRQDYNEQFF. The CDR3 coding sequence is TGTGCCACCAGTAGGAGACAGGATTACAATGAGCAGTTCTTC.

Ten or more counts support this clonotype. This rearrangement joins TRBV20-1 to TRBJ1-5; maybe TRBD1 (5 bases). The germline V gene encodes CDR1 DFQATT and CDR2 SNEGSKA (reference sequence). This CDR3 is 13 amino acids long. With 4 bases removed from V and 14 bases from J, the gap between germline ends came to 21 bases. The chain's CDR3 is CSANQQGSWLEHF. The CDR3 nucleotides are TGCAGTGCTAATCAGCAGGGAAGTTGGTTGGAGCATTTT.

This clonotype was counted at least ten times. The chain couples TRBV3-1 to TRBJ2-7, with 11 bases identical to TRBD2. The CDR3 spans 14 residues. Trimming removed 2 bases from V and 5 bases from J; junction bases left unmatched: 2. Germline-derived CDR1 and CDR2 are LGHDT and YNNKEL (reference sequence). The CDR3 loop is CASSQTSGRHEQYF. In DNA, the CDR3 is TGTGCCAGCAGCCAAACTAGCGGGAGACACGAGCAGTACTTC.

This clonotype was detected a few times. The rearrangement links TRBV2 to TRBJ2-7; 9 bases map to TRBD1. This CDR3 is 15 amino acids long. Germline values: CDR1 SNHLY, CDR2 FYNNEI. With 6 bases clipped from V and 3 bases from J, the junction kept 9 bases outside the gene matches. DNA of the CDR3: TGTGCCAGCAGCCGCCGAGGGACAGGGCACTACGAGCAGTACTTC. It encodes CASSRRGTGHYEQYF.

At least ten counts were recorded for this clonotype. The rearrangement joins TRBV5-1 to TRBJ1-5, with D hard to call. The CDR3 is made up of 15 amino acids. CDR1 is SGHRS and CDR2 is YFSETQ in the germline V gene. Trimming shortened V by 0 bases and J by 0 bases, and 7 bases separated the two germline ends. This chain's CDR3 is CASSLDGISNQPQHF. The CDR3 DNA reads as TGCGCCAGCAGCTTGGATGGCATTAGCAATCAGCCCCAGCATTTT.

This clonotype showed up many times. The chain uses TRBV20-1 and TRBJ2-5; D remains unclear. The CDR3 is made up of 12 amino acids. Germline CDR1 reads DFQATT; CDR2 reads SNEGSKA (reference sequence). With 2 bases removed from V and 4 bases from J, the gap between germline ends came to 8 bases. In DNA, the CDR3 is TGCAGTGCTAGAATCCAGACAGAGACCCAGTACTTC. Translated: CSARIQTETQYF.

Regarding this clonotype: A clone one base away is much larger, so this may be a read error. This sequence joins TRBV24-1 and TRBJ2-1, with D maybe TRBD1 (6 bases). Germline values: CDR1 KGHDR, CDR2 SFDVKD. The CDR3 extends over 16 amino acids. The CDR3 here is CATSDFSDRAYYEQFF. The CDR3 nucleotides are TGTGCCACCAGTGATTTCTCGGACAGAGCCTACTATGAGCAGTTCTTC.

This clonotype was observed at least ten times. This sequence joins TRBV6-2 or TRBV6-3 and TRBJ2-3; 7 positions match TRBD2. This CDR3 spans 20 amino acids. Germline V CDR1 and CDR2: MNHEY, SVGEGT. With 2 bases clipped from V and 4 bases from J, the junction kept 21 bases outside the gene matches. CDR3 sequence: CASSYPWGGSLGLGADTQYF. Written as DNA, the CDR3 is TGTGCCAGCAGTTACCCTTGGGGGGGGTCTTTGGGGCTCGGCGCAGATACGCAGTATTTT.

The chain uses TRBV5-6 and TRBJ1-5, with 10 bases aligning to TRBD1. The CDR3 is 18 amino acids. The germline V gene has CDR1 SGHDT and CDR2 YYEEEE. The trim removed 0 bases at V and 0 bases at J, leaving 6 bases unmatched. CDR3 in DNA: TGTGCCAGCAGCTTGGGCTTGACAGGGGGCGGTAGCAATCAGCCCCAGCATTTT. This translates into CASSLGLTGGGSNQPQHF.

Many counts were recorded for this clonotype. The J gene is TRBJ1-2, the V gene TRBV27; no reliable D call. Per the germline V gene, CDR1 is MNHEY and CDR2 is SMNVEV (reference sequence). The ends were cut back, 0 bases at V and 5 bases at J, with 7 bases in the middle. The CDR3 contains 13 residues. CDR3 in amino acids: CASSLSGYYGYTF. In nucleotides, the CDR3 is TGTGCCAGCAGTTTATCTGGATATTATGGCTACACCTTC.

This clonotype has only a few counts. J is TRBJ1-4 and V is TRBV7-9; 8 bases match TRBD1. The CDR3 extends over 14 amino acids. With V trimmed by 4 bases and J by 8 bases, 6 bases remained unmatched. Germline CDR1 and CDR2: SEHNR and FQNEAQ (reference sequence). CDR3 coding DNA: TGTGCCAGCAGCTCAAACAGGGGGATAGAAAAACTGTTTTTT. This gives the protein CASSSNRGIEKLFF.

The J gene is TRBJ1-1, the V gene TRBV18, with 10 positions matching TRBD1. The CDR3 has 14 residues. Germline V gives CDR1 KGHSH, CDR2 LQKENI. The V segment lost 6 bases and the J segment 6 bases; nucleotides outside the gene matches: 7. For the CDR3, the DNA is TGTGCCAGCTCTAGCCGGGACAGGGGTCCTGAAGCTTTCTTT. This encodes CASSSRDRGPEAFF.

This clonotype was picked up many times. V gene TRBV11-3 combines with J gene TRBJ2-1, with D perhaps given as TRBD1 or TRBD2 (5 bases each). The germline gives CDR1 SGHNT, CDR2 YENEEA. The CDR3 runs 15 residues. With 5 bases removed from V and 0 bases from J, the gap between germline ends came to 11 bases. CDR3 loop: CASSGTGSSYNEQFF. In DNA, the CDR3 is TGTGCCAGCAGCGGGACGGGGAGCTCCTACAATGAGCAGTTCTTC.

Ten or more counts support this clonotype. This chain connects TRBV20-1 to TRBJ2-1; 11 bases fit TRBD2. The V and J ends lost 3 bases and 0 bases, in that order; junction bases with no gene match: 13. Germline lookup yields CDR1 DFQATT and CDR2 SNEGSKA (reference sequence). The length of the CDR3 is 19 residues. The CDR3 DNA reads TGCAGTGCTAGCCCCACGGGACTAGCGGCATTGAGCTCCTACAATGAGCAGTTCTTC. Protein sequence: CSASPTGLAALSSYNEQFF.

The J gene is TRBJ2-5, the V gene TRBV29-1; unclear D gene. The CDR3 has 12 amino acids. Germline V lookup: CDR1 SQVTM, CDR2 ANQGSEA. CDR3 sequence reads: CSFVGLPETQYF. DNA for the CDR3: TGCTCATTCGTTGGGCTGCCAGAGACCCAGTACTTC.

V is TRBV3-1 and J is TRBJ1-6; no definite D call. This CDR3 contains 17 residues. Germline assignment: CDR1 LGHDT and CDR2 YNNKEL (reference sequence). Trimming took off 2 bases at V and 7 bases at J, with 18 bases between the two ends. CDR3: CASSQFGGHSGNSPLHF. Here the CDR3 DNA reads TGTGCCAGCAGCCAATTCGGAGGGCACAGCGGAAATTCACCCCTCCACTTT.

The chain has TRBV6-5 and TRBJ2-6, with D perhaps TRBD2 (6 bases). Germline V gene data show CDR1 as MNHEY and CDR2 as SVGAGI. This CDR3 is 18 amino acids long. V lost 6 bases and J 0 bases, leaving 18 bases between the germline ends. The CDR3, as DNA: TGTGCCAGCAGCCGCGGGATTATCGCCTACTCTGGGGCCAACGTCCTGACTTTC. It is translated as CASSRGIIAYSGANVLTF.

This sequence joins TRBV28 and TRBJ1-5, with no clear D. This CDR3 has 13 amino acids. Trimming removed 6 bases from V and 9 bases from J, with 15 bases in between. Germline loops: CDR1 MDHEN, CDR2 SYDVKM. The CDR3 DNA sequence: TGTGCCAGCAGATCTGGGATGTTTCTGCCCCAGCATTTT. Encoded protein: CASRSGMFLPQHF.

This clonotype was recorded a few times. The genes are TRBV7-9 and TRBJ2-7, with D unclear. The CDR3 loop spans 12 amino acids. Trimming stripped 3 bases from V and 4 bases from J, with 7 bases between. The germline V gene encodes CDR1 SEHNR and CDR2 FQNEAQ (reference sequence). DNA of the CDR3: TGTGCCAGCAGCTTGGCAGTTTACGAGCAGTACTTC. It is translated as CASSLAVYEQYF.

In its sample, this clonotype was seen many times. V and J are TRBV20-1 and TRBJ2-5; weak D call: TRBD2 (6 bases). The V and J ends lost 0 bases and 2 bases respectively, with 13 bases between them. Germline V CDR1 and CDR2: DFQATT, SNEGSKA (reference sequence). CDR3 length: 15 amino acids. The CDR3 DNA follows: TGCAGTGCTAGAGAGGGGGGAAGAGAACAAGAGACCCAGTACTTC. Protein sequence: CSAREGGREQETQYF.